This T cell receptor beta chain was obtained from a study of T cell repertoires in cytomegalovirus infection. Study-level background: An indication of both CMV infection and matching HLA type came from public TCR beta signatures.

This clonotype has a count of ten or more. As yet, its antigen is unknown. The V gene's germline CDR1 is SEHNR and CDR2 FQNEAQ (reference sequence). V lost 5 bases and J 9 bases, leaving 14 bases between the germline ends. The CDR3 spans 13 residues. Study-level findings and limits: CMV-specific TCR beta clonotypes restricted by HLA-C dominated the ex vivo response. Cumulative frequency of public TCR beta families picked out carriers of CMV plus the relevant HLA.

TCRdb ran MiXCR on the reads and lists one entry per CDR3 protein. The sample holds about 230,000 distinct CDR3 sequences, about 7% seen once. Sequenced material: PBMCs. The receptor was derived from a human donor in good health (CMV status not recorded). Some clones in this sample may be carry-over from other donors' samples. The chain carries TRBV7-9 and TRBJ2-1; the D call may be TRBD1 or TRBD2 (5 bases each). This chain's CDR3 is CASSPRDEGEQFF. The CDR3 nucleotides read TGTGCCAGCAGCCCCAGGGATGAGGGTGAGCAGTTCTTC.